The entry that follows covers one T cell receptor beta chain sequence. At one of its ends the junction is not consistent with the germline gene, which may arise from a read error. A multiplex PCR was run with 60 Vbeta primers and 13 Jbeta primers. The method was immunoSEQ multiplex PCR; TCRdb's version includes in-frame clones alone and lacks a portion of them. The data show 190,000 or so clones, roughly three quarters seen once. The CDR3 loop spans 12 amino acids. CDR1 and CDR2 from the germline V gene are SNHLY and FYNNEI. This record comes from a study of cytomegalovirus exposure and HLA in healthy donors.

V gene TRBV2 combines with J gene TRBJ2-1; 7 bases are shared with TRBD1. This sequence originates from a male donor in good health and CMV-seropositive. Sequences were obtained from PBMCs. CDR3: CASSEVGQALFF. The CDR3 DNA sequence: TGTGCCAGCAGCGAAGTCGGACAGGCCCTGTTCTTC. The full variable domain, with the rest looked up from reference TRBV2 and TRBJ2-1, is EPEVTQTPSHQVTQMGQEVILRCVPISNHLYFYWYRQILGQKVEFLVSFYNNEISEKSEIFDDQFSVERPDGSNFTLKIRSTKLEDSAMYFCASSEVGQALFFGPGTRLTVL.